This TCR beta chain was sequenced for a study of response to subunit inactivated influenza vaccine. TCRdb independently ran MiXCR on the RT-PCR reads; one entry per CDR3 protein. The repertoire holds some 500,000 distinct CDR3 sequences, about 17% seen once, with approximately 3% in the top ten. General study findings and limits: Few additional T cells are recruited per seasonal influenza vaccination, authors suggested.

As to this clonotype: Antigen unknown.

The starting material was CD4+ T cells sorted from PBMCs, obtained about 23 months after vaccination. The origin of this receptor is a man aged 45-69 years who received an inactivated influenza vaccine.

CDR3 amino acids: CASSLDRGMFDTQYF. The CDR3 DNA follows: TGCGCCAGCAGCTTGGACAGGGGGATGTTTGATACGCAGTATTTT. The chain employs TRBV5-1 and TRBJ2-3; 8 bases line up with TRBD1. This CDR3 spans 15 amino acids. The germline V gene has CDR1 SGHRS and CDR2 YFSETQ. J gave up 6 bases and V 0 bases, and 6 bases lay outside the gene matches.